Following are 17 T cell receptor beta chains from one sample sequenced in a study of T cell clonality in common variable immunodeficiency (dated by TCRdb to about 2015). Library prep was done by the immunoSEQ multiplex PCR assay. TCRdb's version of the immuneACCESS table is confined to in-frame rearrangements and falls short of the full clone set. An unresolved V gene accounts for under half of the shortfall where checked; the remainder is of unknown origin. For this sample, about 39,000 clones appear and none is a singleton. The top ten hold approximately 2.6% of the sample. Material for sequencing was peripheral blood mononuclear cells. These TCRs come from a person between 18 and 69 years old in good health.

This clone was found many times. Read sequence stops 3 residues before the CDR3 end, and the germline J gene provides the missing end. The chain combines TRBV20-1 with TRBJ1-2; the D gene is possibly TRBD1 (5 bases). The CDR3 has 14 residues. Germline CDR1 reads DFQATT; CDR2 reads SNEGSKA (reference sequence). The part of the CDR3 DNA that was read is TGCAGTGCTAGAGCCCAGGGTAGGAGAAACGGC. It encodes CSARAQGRRNG. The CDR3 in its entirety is CSARAQGRRNGYTF.

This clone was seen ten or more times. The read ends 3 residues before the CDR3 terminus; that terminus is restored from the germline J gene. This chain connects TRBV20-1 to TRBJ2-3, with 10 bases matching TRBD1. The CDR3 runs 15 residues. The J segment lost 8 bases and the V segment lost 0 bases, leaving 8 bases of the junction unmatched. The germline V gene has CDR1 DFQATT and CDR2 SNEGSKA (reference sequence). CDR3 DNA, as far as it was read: TGCAGTGCTAGAGATGGGGACAGGGGAGGAGTTACG. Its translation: CSARDGDRGGVT. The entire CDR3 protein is CSARDGDRGGVTQYF.

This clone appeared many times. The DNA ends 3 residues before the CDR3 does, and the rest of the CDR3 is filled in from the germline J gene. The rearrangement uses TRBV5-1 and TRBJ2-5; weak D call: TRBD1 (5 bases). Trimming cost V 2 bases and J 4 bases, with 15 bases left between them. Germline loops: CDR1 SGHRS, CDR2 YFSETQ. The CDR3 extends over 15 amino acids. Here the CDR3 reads CASSFPQGSRETQYF. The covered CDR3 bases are TGCGCCAGCAGCTTCCCTCAGGGTTCGAGAGAGACC.

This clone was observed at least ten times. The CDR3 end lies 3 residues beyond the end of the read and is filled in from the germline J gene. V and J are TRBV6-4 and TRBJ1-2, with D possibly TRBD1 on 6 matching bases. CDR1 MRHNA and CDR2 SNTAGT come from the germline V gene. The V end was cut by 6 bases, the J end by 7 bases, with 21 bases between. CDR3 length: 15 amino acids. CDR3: CASSNSKQGWSGYTF. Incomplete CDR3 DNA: TGTGCCAGCAGCAATAGTAAACAGGGTTGGTCTGGC.

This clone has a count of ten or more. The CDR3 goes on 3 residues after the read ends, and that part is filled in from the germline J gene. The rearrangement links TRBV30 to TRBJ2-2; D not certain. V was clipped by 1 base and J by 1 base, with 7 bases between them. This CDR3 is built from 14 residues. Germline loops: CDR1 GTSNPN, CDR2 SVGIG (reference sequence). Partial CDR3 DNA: TGTGCCTGGAGTGACCAGCGGAACACCGGGGAG. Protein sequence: CAWSDQRNTGE. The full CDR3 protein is CAWSDQRNTGELFF.

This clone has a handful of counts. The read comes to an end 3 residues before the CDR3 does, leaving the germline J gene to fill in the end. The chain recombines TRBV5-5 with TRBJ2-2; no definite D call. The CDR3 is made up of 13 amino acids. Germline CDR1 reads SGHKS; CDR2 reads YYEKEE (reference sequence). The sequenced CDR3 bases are TGTGCCAGCAGCTTGGGCAGTAATTCACCG. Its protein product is CASSLGSNSP. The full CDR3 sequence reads CASSLGSNSPLFF.

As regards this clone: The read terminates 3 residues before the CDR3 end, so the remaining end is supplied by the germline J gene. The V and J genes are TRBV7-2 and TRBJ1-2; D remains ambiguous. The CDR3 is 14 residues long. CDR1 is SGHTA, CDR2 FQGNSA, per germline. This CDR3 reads CASSSQMSTDTYTF. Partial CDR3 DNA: TGTGCCAGCAGCTCCCAGATGAGCACAGATACC. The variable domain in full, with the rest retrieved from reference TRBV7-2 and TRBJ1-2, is GAGVSQSPSNKVTEKGKDVELRCDPISGHTALYWYRQSLGQGLEFLIYFQGNSAPDKSGLPSDRFSAERTGGSVSTLTIQRTQQEDSAVYLCASSSQMSTDTYTFGSGTRLTVV.

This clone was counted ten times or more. CDR3 in amino acids: CASSLAQVSGNTIYF. The sequenced part of the CDR3 DNA is TGTGCCAGCAGCTTAGCGCAGGTCTCTGGAAACACC. V is TRBV7-2 and J is TRBJ1-3; no definite D call. The CDR3 end is not reached by the read, which stops 3 residues before it; the germline J gene fills it in. Germline values: CDR1 SGHTA, CDR2 FQGNSA. This CDR3 comprises 15 residues. The V end was cut by 0 bases, the J end by 0 bases, with 6 bases between.

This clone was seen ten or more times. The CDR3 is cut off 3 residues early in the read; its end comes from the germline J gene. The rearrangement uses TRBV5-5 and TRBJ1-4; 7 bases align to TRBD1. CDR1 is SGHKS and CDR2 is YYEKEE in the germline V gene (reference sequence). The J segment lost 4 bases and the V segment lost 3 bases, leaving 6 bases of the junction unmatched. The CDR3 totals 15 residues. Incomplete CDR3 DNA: TGTGCCAGCAGCTCGGTCGGGACAGTTAATGAAAAA. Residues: CASSSVGTVNEK. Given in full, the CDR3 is CASSSVGTVNEKLFF.

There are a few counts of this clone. The CDR3 sequence is CASSFTGAWQPQYF. The part of the CDR3 DNA that was read is TGTGCCAGCAGCTTCACAGGGGCTTGGCAGCCG. V is TRBV7-8 and J is TRBJ2-3; 7 bases agree with TRBD1. Read sequence stops 3 residues before the CDR3 end, and the germline J gene provides the missing end. The germline V gene encodes CDR1 SGHVS and CDR2 FQNEAQ. This CDR3 is 14 amino acids long.

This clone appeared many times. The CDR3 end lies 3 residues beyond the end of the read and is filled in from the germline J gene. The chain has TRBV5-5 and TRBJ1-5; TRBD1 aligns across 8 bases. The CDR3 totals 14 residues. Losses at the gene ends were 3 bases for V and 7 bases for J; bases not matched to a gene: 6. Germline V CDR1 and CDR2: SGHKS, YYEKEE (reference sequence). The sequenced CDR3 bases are TGTGCCAGCAGCTGGACAGGGAGACGGCAGCCC. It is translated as CASSWTGRRQP. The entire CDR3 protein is CASSWTGRRQPQHF.

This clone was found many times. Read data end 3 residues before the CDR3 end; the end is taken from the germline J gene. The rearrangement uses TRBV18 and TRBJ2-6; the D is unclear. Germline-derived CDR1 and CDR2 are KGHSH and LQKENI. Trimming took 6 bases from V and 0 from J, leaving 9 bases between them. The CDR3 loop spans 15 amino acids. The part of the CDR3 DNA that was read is TGTGCCAGCTCGCGTGCCAACTCTGGGGCCAACGTC. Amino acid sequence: CASSRANSGANV. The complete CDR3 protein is CASSRANSGANVLTF.

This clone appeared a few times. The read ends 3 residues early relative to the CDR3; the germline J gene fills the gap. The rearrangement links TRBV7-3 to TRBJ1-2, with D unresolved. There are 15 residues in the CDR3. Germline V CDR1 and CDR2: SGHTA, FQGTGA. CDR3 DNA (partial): TGTGCCAGCAGCTTAATGGCTAGCGGGAGTAATGAC. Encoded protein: CASSLMASGSND. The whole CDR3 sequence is CASSLMASGSNDYTF.

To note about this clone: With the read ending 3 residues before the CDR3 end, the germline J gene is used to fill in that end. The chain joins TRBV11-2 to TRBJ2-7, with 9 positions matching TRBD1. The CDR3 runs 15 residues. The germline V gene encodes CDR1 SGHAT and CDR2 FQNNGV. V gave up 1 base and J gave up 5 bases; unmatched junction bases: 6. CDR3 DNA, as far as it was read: TGTGCCAGCAGCTTAGGGGCCAGGACAGGGGACGAG. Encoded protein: CASSLGARTGDE. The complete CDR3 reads CASSLGARTGDEQYF.

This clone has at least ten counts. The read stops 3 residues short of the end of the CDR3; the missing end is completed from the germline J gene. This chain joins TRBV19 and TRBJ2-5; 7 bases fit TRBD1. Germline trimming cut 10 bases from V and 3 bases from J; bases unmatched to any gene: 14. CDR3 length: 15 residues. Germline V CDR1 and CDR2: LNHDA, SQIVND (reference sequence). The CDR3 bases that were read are TGTGCCACCAATGCACAGGGGTTGCGGGAAGAGACC. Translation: CATNAQGLREET. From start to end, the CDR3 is CATNAQGLREETQYF.

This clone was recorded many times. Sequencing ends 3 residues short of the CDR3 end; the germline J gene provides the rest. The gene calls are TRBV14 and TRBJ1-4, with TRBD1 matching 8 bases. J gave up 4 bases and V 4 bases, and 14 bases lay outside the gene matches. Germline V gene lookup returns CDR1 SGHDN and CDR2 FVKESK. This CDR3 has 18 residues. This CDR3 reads CASSPGQGAGESNEKLFF. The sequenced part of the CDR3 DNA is TGTGCCAGCAGCCCTGGACAGGGCGCGGGGGAAAGTAATGAAAAA.

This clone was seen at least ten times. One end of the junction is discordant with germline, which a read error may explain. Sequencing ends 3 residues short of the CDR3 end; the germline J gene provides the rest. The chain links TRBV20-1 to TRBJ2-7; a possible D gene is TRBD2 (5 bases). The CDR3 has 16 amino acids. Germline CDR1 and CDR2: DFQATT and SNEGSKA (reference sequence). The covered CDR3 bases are TGCAGTGCCAGAGAGGTGCTAGCACCAAACTCCTACGAG. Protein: CSAREVLAPNSYE. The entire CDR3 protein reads CSAREVLAPNSYEQYF.